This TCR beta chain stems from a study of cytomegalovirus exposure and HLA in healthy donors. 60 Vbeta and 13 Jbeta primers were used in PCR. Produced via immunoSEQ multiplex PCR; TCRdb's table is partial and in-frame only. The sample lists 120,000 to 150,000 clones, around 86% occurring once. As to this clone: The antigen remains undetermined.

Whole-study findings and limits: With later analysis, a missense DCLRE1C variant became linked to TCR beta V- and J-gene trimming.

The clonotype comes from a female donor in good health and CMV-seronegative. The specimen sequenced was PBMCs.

The CDR3 sequence: CASSVGRRERYEQYF. CDR3 DNA sequence: TGTGCCAGCAGCGTAGGACGGCGGGAGAGGTACGAGCAGTACTTC. This rearrangement joins TRBV9 to TRBJ2-7; TRBD2 aligns across 7 bases. J lost 4 bases, V lost 0 bases, and 7 bases had no gene match. This CDR3 has 15 amino acids. The germline CDR1 and CDR2 sequences are SGDLS and YYNGEE.